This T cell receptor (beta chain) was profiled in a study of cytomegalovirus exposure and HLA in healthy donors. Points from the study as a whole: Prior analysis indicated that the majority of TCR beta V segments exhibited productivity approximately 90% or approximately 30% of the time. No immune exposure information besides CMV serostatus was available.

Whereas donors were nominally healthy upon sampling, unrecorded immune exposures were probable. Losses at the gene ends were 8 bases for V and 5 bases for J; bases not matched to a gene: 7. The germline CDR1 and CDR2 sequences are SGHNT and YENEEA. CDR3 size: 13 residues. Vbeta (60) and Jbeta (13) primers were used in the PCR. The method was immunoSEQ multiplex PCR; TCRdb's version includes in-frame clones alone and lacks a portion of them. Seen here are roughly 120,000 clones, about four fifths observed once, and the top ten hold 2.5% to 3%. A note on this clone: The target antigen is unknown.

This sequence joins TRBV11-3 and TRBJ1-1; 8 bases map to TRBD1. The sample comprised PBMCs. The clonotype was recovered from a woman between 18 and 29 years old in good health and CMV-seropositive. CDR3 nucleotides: TGTGCCAGCGGTGACAGGGGTTGGACTGAAGCTTTCTTT. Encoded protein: CASGDRGWTEAFF.